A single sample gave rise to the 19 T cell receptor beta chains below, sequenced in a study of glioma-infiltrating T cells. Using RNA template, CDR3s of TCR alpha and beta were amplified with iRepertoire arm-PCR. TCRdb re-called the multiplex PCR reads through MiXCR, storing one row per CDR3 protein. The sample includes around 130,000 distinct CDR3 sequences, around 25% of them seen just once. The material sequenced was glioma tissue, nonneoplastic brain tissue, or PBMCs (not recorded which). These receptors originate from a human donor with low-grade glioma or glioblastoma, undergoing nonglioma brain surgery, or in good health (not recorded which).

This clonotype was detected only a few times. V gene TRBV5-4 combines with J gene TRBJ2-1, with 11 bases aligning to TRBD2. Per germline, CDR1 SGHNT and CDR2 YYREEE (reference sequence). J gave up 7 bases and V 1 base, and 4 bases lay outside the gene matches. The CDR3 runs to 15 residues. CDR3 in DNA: TGTGCCAGCAGCTTGAGGCTAGCGGGGGGTAATGAGCAGTTCTTC. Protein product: CASSLRLAGGNEQFF.

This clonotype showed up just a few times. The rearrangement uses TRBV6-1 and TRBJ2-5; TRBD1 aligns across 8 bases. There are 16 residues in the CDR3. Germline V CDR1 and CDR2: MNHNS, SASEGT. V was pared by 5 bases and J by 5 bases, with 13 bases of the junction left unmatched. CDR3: CASSFPGTGLGETQYF. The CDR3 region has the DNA TGTGCCAGCAGTTTCCCCGGGACAGGCTTAGGGGAGACCCAGTACTTC.

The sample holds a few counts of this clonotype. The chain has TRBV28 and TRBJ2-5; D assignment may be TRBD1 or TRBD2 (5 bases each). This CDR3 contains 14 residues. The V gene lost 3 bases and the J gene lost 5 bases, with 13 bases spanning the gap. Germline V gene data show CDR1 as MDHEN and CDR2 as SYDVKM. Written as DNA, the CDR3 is TGTGCCAGCAGTTTTTCGGGGACCGGGGAGACCCAGTACTTC. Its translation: CASSFSGTGETQYF. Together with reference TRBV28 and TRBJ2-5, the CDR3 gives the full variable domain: DVKVTQSSRYLVKRTGEKVFLECVQDMDHENMFWYRQDPGLGLRLIYFSYDVKMKEKGDIPEGYSVSREKKERFSLILESASTNQTSMYLCASSFSGTGETQYFGPGTRLLVL.

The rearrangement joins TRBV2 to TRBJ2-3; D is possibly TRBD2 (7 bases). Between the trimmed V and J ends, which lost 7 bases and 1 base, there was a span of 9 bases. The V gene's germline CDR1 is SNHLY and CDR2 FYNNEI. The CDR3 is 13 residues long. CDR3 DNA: TGTGCCAGCACGGGGGGCCGCACAGATACGCAGTATTTT. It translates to CASTGGRTDTQYF. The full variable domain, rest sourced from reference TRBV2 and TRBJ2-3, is EPEVTQTPSHQVTQMGQEVILRCVPISNHLYFYWYRQILGQKVEFLVSFYNNEISEKSEIFDDQFSVERPDGSNFTLKIRSTKLEDSAMYFCASTGGRTDTQYFGPGTRLTVL.

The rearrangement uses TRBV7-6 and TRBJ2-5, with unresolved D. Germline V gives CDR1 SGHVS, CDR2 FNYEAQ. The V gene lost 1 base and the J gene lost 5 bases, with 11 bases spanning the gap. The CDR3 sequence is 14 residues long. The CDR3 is CASSLELGWETQYF. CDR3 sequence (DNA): TGTGCCAGCAGCTTAGAGTTGGGGTGGGAGACCCAGTACTTC.

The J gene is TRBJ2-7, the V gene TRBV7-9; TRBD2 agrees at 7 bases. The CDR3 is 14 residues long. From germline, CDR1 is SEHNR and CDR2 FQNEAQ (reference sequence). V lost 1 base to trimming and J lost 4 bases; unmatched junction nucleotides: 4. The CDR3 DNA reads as TGTGCCAGCAGCTTAGGACTAGCTGGTTACGAGCAGTACGTC. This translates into CASSLGLAGYEQYV.

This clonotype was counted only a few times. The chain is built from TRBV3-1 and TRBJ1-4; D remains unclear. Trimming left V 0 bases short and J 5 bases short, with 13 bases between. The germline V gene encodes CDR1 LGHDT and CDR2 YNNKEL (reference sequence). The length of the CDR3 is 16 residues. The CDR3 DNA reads TGTGCCAGCAGCCAAGATCCAGGCAGGTCGAATGAAAAACTGTTTTTT. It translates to CASSQDPGRSNEKLFF.

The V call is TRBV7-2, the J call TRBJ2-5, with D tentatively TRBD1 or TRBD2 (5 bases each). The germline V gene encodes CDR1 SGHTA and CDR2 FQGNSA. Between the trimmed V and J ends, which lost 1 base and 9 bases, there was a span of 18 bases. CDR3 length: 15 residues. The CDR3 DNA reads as TGTGCCAGCAGCTTAGGGTCCGGGACGCCAGGGTCCCAGTACTTC. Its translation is CASSLGSGTPGSQYF.

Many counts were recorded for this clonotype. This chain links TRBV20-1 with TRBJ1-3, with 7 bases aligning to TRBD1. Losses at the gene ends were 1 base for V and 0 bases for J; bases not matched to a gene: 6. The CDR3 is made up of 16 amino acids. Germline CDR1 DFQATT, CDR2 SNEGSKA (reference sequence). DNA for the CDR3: TGCAGTGCTAGAGCCCAGGGACAGAACTCTGGAAACACCATATATTTT. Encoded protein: CSARAQGQNSGNTIYF.

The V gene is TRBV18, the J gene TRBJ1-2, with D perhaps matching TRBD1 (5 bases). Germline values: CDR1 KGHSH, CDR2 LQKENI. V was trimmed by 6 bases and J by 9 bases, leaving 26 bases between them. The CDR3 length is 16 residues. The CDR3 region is CASSEGRTTTLVSYTF. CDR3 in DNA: TGTGCCAGCTCGGAGGGGAGGACAACCACCCTCGTAAGCTACACCTTC.

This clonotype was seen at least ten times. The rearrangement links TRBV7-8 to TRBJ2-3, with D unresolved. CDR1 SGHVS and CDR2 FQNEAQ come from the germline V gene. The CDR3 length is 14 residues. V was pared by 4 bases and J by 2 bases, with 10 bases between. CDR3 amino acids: CASSSRPNTDTQYF. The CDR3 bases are TGTGCCAGCAGCTCCCGCCCAAACACAGATACGCAGTATTTT.

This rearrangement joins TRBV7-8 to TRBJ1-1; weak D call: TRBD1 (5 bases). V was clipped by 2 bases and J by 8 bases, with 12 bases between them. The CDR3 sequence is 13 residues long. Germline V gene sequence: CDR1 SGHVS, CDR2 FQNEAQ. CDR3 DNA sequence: TGTGCCAGCAGCTTATTTCCGGGACTCGAAGCTTTCTTT. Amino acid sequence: CASSLFPGLEAFF.

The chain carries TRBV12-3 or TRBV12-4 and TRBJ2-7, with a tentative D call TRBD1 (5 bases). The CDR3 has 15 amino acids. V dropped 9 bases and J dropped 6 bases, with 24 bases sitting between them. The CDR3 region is CARGEPVKGKGEQYV. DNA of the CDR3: TGTGCCAGGGGCGAGCCCGTGAAGGGGAAGGGCGAGCAGTACGTC.

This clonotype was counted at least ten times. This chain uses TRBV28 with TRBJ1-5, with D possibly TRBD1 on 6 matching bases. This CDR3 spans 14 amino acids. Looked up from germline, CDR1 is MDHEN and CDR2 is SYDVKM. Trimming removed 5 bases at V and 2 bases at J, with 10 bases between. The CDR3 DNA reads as TGTGCCAGCAGTCCAGGGGTCGGCAATCAGCCCCAGCATTTT. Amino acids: CASSPGVGNQPQHF.

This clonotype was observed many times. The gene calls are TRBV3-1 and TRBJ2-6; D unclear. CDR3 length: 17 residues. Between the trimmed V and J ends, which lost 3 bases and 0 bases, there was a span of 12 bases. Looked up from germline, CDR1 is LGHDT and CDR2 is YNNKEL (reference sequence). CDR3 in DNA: TGTGCCAGCAGCCACGCTTTTCGCTTCTCTGGGGCCAACGTCCTGACTTTC. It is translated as CASSHAFRFSGANVLTF.

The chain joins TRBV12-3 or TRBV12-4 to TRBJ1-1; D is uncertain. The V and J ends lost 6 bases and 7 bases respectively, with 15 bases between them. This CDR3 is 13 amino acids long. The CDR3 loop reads CASSRREKFEAFF. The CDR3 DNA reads TGTGCCAGCAGCCGCCGGGAGAAATTTGAAGCTTTCTTT.

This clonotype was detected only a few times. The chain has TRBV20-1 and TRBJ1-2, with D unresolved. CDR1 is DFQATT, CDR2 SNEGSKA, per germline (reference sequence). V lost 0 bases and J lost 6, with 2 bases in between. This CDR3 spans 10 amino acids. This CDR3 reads CSARDDGYTF. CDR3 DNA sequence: TGCAGTGCTAGAGATGATGGCTACACCTTC.

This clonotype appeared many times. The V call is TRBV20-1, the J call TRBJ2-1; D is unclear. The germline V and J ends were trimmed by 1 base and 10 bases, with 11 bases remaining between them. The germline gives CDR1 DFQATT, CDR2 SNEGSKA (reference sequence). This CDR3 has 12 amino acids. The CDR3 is CSARGPSGEQFF. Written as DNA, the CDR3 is TGCAGTGCTAGAGGCCCTAGTGGAGAGCAGTTCTTC.

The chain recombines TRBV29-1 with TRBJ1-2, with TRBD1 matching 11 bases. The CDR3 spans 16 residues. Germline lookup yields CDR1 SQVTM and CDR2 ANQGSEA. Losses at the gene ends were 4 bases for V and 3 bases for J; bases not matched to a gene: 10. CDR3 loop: CSVGPDRGRGYYGYTF. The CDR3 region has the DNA TGCAGCGTTGGGCCGGACAGGGGGCGCGGTTACTATGGCTACACCTTC.